Sequencing of this TCR beta chain was carried out in a study of patients and donors after allogeneic stem cell transplantation. TCRdb used MiXCR to reprocess the RT-PCR reads, holding one entry per CDR3 protein. The data show about 230,000 distinct CDR3 sequences, with roughly 15% seen just once and roughly 12% held by the top ten. CDR3 length equals 12 residues. Germline CDR1 MGHDK, CDR2 SYGVNS. V gave up 7 bases and J gave up 9 bases; unmatched junction bases: 8. This sequence was found in a human donor who was either an allogeneic HSCT recipient or a stem cell or donor lymphocyte infusion donor (not recorded which). It is not recorded whose cells these are; they may come from a transplant donor. The genes are TRBV25-1 and TRBJ1-2, with 7 nucleotides matching TRBD1. Sequenced sample: blood, either unsorted or a sorted T cell fraction (not recorded which). In DNA, the CDR3 is TGTGCCAGCACCCCCGGGACAGAAAGCTACACCTTC. Protein sequence: CASTPGTESYTF.